The rows below give T cell receptor beta chains drawn from one sample of a study of T cell repertoires in cytomegalovirus infection. TCRdb independently ran MiXCR on the reads; one entry per CDR3 protein. The sample lists about 770,000 distinct CDR3 sequences; about 27% were seen once. Their antigens are not known. The source material was cultured CD8+ T cells from PBMCs, sampled from culture after CMV antigen stimulation. Source of these receptors: a human donor in good health (CMV status not recorded). Some clones in this sample may be carry-over from other donors' samples. CDR3s include the opening cysteine and the closing phenylalanine or tryptophan. Each record gives: V gene, CDR3 length, clone size, D gene, J gene, CDR3 protein, CDR3 DNA. The D gene is left open where the match is weak. Clone size is not always given. Where it is, it says once, few, many or a class for expanded clones.

v_call: TRBV6-6
cdr3_length: 17
clone_size: NA
d_call: TRBD1
j_call: TRBJ1-5
cdr3_aa: CASREGTDSYSNQPQHF
cdr3_nt: TGTGCCAGCAGGGAAGGGACAGATTCTTATAGCAATCAGCCCCAGCATTTT

v_call: TRBV19
cdr3_length: 15
clone_size: NA
d_call: NA
j_call: TRBJ1-3
cdr3_aa: CASSKEDHSGNTIYF
cdr3_nt: TGTGCCAGTAGTAAGGAGGACCACTCTGGAAACACCATATATTTT

v_call: TRBV7-9
cdr3_length: 13
clone_size: NA
d_call: NA
j_call: TRBJ1-1
cdr3_aa: CASIPPANTEAFF
cdr3_nt: TGTGCCAGCATCCCGCCGGCGAACACTGAAGCTTTCTTT

v_call: TRBV4-2
cdr3_length: 15
clone_size: NA
d_call: NA
j_call: TRBJ2-2
cdr3_aa: CASSQALYATGELFF
cdr3_nt: TGTGCCAGCAGCCAAGCGCTTTATGCCACCGGGGAGCTGTTTTTT

v_call: TRBV20-1
cdr3_length: 13
clone_size: few
d_call: TRBD1
j_call: TRBJ2-7
cdr3_aa: CSARDRGTYEQYF
cdr3_nt: TGCAGTGCTCGGGACAGGGGAACCTACGAGCAGTACTTC

v_call: TRBV24-1
cdr3_length: 17
clone_size: NA
d_call: NA
j_call: TRBJ2-3
cdr3_aa: CATSDQAGQVDTDTQYF
cdr3_nt: TGTGCCACCAGTGATCAAGCTGGGCAGGTTGACACAGATACGCAGTATTTT

v_call: TRBV12-3/TRBV12-4
cdr3_length: 13
clone_size: many
d_call: TRBD1
j_call: TRBJ1-5
cdr3_aa: CASSPDRVEPQHF
cdr3_nt: TGTGCCAGCAGTCCGGACAGGGTTGAGCCCCAGCATTTT

v_call: TRBV25-1
cdr3_length: 13
clone_size: few
d_call: NA
j_call: TRBJ2-1
cdr3_aa: CASSELRAPEQIF
cdr3_nt: TGTGCCAGCAGTGAATTGAGGGCCCCAGAACAGATCTTC

v_call: TRBV24-1
cdr3_length: 13
clone_size: few
d_call: NA
j_call: TRBJ2-3
cdr3_aa: CATSEGSTDTQYF
cdr3_nt: TGTGCCACCAGTGAGGGTTCCACAGATACGCAGTATTTT

v_call: TRBV7-9
cdr3_length: 14
clone_size: NA
d_call: NA
j_call: TRBJ2-7
cdr3_aa: CASSLRDYSYEQYF
cdr3_nt: TGTGCCAGCAGCTTAAGAGACTACTCCTACGAGCAGTACTTC

v_call: TRBV13
cdr3_length: 12
clone_size: NA
d_call: NA
j_call: TRBJ2-7
cdr3_aa: CASSLLDYEQYF
cdr3_nt: TGTGCCAGCAGCTTGTTGGACTACGAGCAGTACTTC

v_call: TRBV6-6
cdr3_length: 15
clone_size: NA
d_call: NA
j_call: TRBJ1-2
cdr3_aa: CATDTIGLANYGYTF
cdr3_nt: TGTGCCACCGACACCATTGGACTAGCTAACTATGGCTACACCTTC

v_call: TRBV19
cdr3_length: 14
clone_size: few
d_call: NA
j_call: TRBJ2-7
cdr3_aa: CASKPDLSFYEQYF
cdr3_nt: TGTGCCAGTAAACCAGACCTATCTTTTTACGAGCAGTACTTC

v_call: TRBV28
cdr3_length: 16
clone_size: NA
d_call: NA
j_call: TRBJ1-1
cdr3_aa: CASSLSASPGDTEAFF
cdr3_nt: TGTGCCAGCAGTTTATCTGCTTCCCCCGGGGACACTGAAGCTTTCTTT

v_call: TRBV6-6
cdr3_length: 19
clone_size: few
d_call: NA
j_call: TRBJ1-2
cdr3_aa: CASSYPLTGRGRANYGYTF
cdr3_nt: TGTGCCAGCAGTTACCCCCTGACAGGACGCGGTAGAGCTAACTATGGCTACACCTTC

v_call: TRBV6-1
cdr3_length: 14
clone_size: few
d_call: NA
j_call: TRBJ1-6
cdr3_aa: CASSVGALNSPLHF
cdr3_nt: TGTGCCAGCAGTGTTGGGGCCCTTAATTCACCCCTCCACTTT

v_call: TRBV7-2
cdr3_length: 14
clone_size: few
d_call: NA
j_call: TRBJ2-2
cdr3_aa: CASSLGPDGGELFF
cdr3_nt: TGTGCCAGCAGCTTAGGGCCCGACGGCGGGGAGCTGTTTTTT

v_call: TRBV5-1
cdr3_length: 14
clone_size: NA
d_call: TRBD1
j_call: TRBJ2-5
cdr3_aa: CASRGTGAQETQYF
cdr3_nt: TGCGCCAGCAGAGGGACAGGGGCTCAAGAGACCCAGTACTTC

v_call: TRBV7-2
cdr3_length: 16
clone_size: many
d_call: TRBD2
j_call: TRBJ2-1
cdr3_aa: CASSLGRLARYNEQFF
cdr3_nt: TGTGCCAGCAGCTTAGGGCGACTAGCGAGATACAATGAGCAGTTCTTC

v_call: TRBV4-3
cdr3_length: 16
clone_size: NA
d_call: NA
j_call: TRBJ2-3
cdr3_aa: CASSQDRGRSTDTQYF
cdr3_nt: TGCGCCAGCAGCCAAGACAGGGGAAGGAGCACAGATACGCAGTATTTT

v_call: TRBV4-2
cdr3_length: 19
clone_size: few
d_call: TRBD2
j_call: TRBJ2-1
cdr3_aa: CASSQVLAGVLSSYNEQFF
cdr3_nt: TGTGCCAGCAGCCAAGTTTTAGCGGGGGTTCTAAGCTCCTACAATGAGCAGTTCTTC

v_call: TRBV7-9
cdr3_length: 15
clone_size: many
d_call: NA
j_call: TRBJ2-3
cdr3_aa: CASSSRPATTDTQYF
cdr3_nt: TGTGCCAGCAGCTCCCGGCCAGCCACCACAGATACGCAGTATTTT

v_call: TRBV12-3/TRBV12-4
cdr3_length: 16
clone_size: NA
d_call: NA
j_call: TRBJ1-6
cdr3_aa: CASSLGGDADNSPLHF
cdr3_nt: TGTGCCAGCAGTTTAGGAGGGGATGCGGATAATTCACCCCTCCACTTT

v_call: TRBV5-6
cdr3_length: 16
clone_size: NA
d_call: TRBD1
j_call: TRBJ1-6
cdr3_aa: CASSFSGGRYNSPLHF
cdr3_nt: TGTGCCAGCAGCTTCTCAGGGGGACGATACAATTCACCCCTCCACTTT

v_call: TRBV7-8
cdr3_length: 16
clone_size: NA
d_call: TRBD2
j_call: TRBJ2-7
cdr3_aa: CASSLAVAGGPYEQYF
cdr3_nt: TGTGCCAGCAGCTTAGCGGTAGCGGGGGGGCCCTACGAGCAGTACTTC

v_call: TRBV24-1
cdr3_length: 14
clone_size: NA
d_call: NA
j_call: TRBJ2-1
cdr3_aa: CATSGGGGPNEQFF
cdr3_nt: TGTGCCACCAGTGGTGGAGGGGGCCCCAATGAGCAGTTCTTC

v_call: TRBV7-4
cdr3_length: 14
clone_size: NA
d_call: NA
j_call: TRBJ1-2
cdr3_aa: CASSPTGFVGGYTF
cdr3_nt: TGTGCCAGCAGCCCGACAGGCTTCGTCGGTGGCTACACCTTC

v_call: TRBV12-3/TRBV12-4
cdr3_length: 14
clone_size: few
d_call: NA
j_call: TRBJ2-5
cdr3_aa: CASTPEGLQETQYF
cdr3_nt: TGTGCCAGCACCCCTGAGGGACTCCAAGAGACCCAGTACTTC

v_call: TRBV5-1
cdr3_length: 12
clone_size: NA
d_call: NA
j_call: TRBJ2-5
cdr3_aa: CASSRITETQYF
cdr3_nt: TGCGCCAGCAGCCGGATTACGGAGACCCAGTACTTC

v_call: TRBV9
cdr3_length: 14
clone_size: many
d_call: NA
j_call: TRBJ2-2
cdr3_aa: CASSASRGSGELFF
cdr3_nt: TGTGCCAGCAGCGCCTCGAGGGGGTCCGGGGAGCTGTTTTTT

v_call: TRBV29-1
cdr3_length: 14
clone_size: NA
d_call: TRBD1
j_call: TRBJ1-1
cdr3_aa: CSVEQDRGYTEAFF
cdr3_nt: TGCAGCGTTGAACAGGACAGGGGCTACACTGAAGCTTTCTTT

v_call: TRBV6-5
cdr3_length: 16
clone_size: NA
d_call: NA
j_call: TRBJ1-5
cdr3_aa: CASSPSRYRVNQPQHF
cdr3_nt: TGTGCCAGCAGTCCTAGCCGATACAGGGTGAATCAGCCCCAGCATTTT

v_call: TRBV15
cdr3_length: 15
clone_size: NA
d_call: NA
j_call: TRBJ2-5
cdr3_aa: CATSRTTGSLETQYF
cdr3_nt: TGTGCCACCAGCAGAACCACGGGGTCCCTAGAGACCCAGTACTTC

v_call: TRBV7-9
cdr3_length: 15
clone_size: few
d_call: TRBD2
j_call: TRBJ2-5
cdr3_aa: CASSLPAGIQETQYF
cdr3_nt: TGTGCCAGCAGCTTACCAGCGGGGATCCAAGAGACCCAGTACTTC

v_call: TRBV12-3/TRBV12-4
cdr3_length: 16
clone_size: few
d_call: NA
j_call: TRBJ1-5
cdr3_aa: CASSFSGGGSNQPQHF
cdr3_nt: TGTGCCAGCAGTTTTAGCGGGGGGGGGAGCAATCAGCCCCAGCATTTT

v_call: TRBV19
cdr3_length: 17
clone_size: NA
d_call: NA
j_call: TRBJ1-2
cdr3_aa: CASSLWSRQDAGEGYTF
cdr3_nt: TGTGCCAGTAGCTTGTGGTCCCGACAGGACGCCGGTGAGGGCTACACCTTC

v_call: TRBV7-4
cdr3_length: 16
clone_size: NA
d_call: NA
j_call: TRBJ2-2
cdr3_aa: CASSSTDGPNTGELFF
cdr3_nt: TGTGCCAGCAGCTCAACCGACGGTCCGAACACCGGGGAGCTGTTTTTT

v_call: TRBV6-6
cdr3_length: 13
clone_size: NA
d_call: NA
j_call: TRBJ1-2
cdr3_aa: CASSYGGADGYTF
cdr3_nt: TGTGCCAGCAGTTACGGAGGGGCAGATGGCTACACCTTC

v_call: TRBV27
cdr3_length: 13
clone_size: NA
d_call: NA
j_call: TRBJ1-2
cdr3_aa: CASSFGRGFGYTF
cdr3_nt: TGTGCCAGCAGTTTCGGAAGGGGATTTGGCTACACCTTC

v_call: TRBV7-2
cdr3_length: 15
clone_size: NA
d_call: TRBD1
j_call: TRBJ2-7
cdr3_aa: CASSLEGQGPYEQYF
cdr3_nt: TGTGCCAGCAGCTTAGAAGGACAGGGCCCCTACGAGCAGTACTTC

v_call: TRBV7-2
cdr3_length: 14
clone_size: many
d_call: NA
j_call: TRBJ2-2
cdr3_aa: CASSLGLGTGELFF
cdr3_nt: TGTGCCAGCAGCTTAGGGTTGGGCACCGGGGAGCTGTTTTTT

v_call: TRBV7-9
cdr3_length: 13
clone_size: few
d_call: TRBD1
j_call: TRBJ2-1
cdr3_aa: CASRRQGENEQFF
cdr3_nt: TGTGCCAGCAGGAGACAGGGCGAAAATGAGCAGTTCTTC

v_call: TRBV5-4
cdr3_length: 16
clone_size: NA
d_call: TRBD2
j_call: TRBJ2-7
cdr3_aa: CASSYPSGGLLGEQYF
cdr3_nt: TGTGCCAGCAGCTATCCTAGCGGGGGACTTCTCGGGGAGCAGTACTTC

v_call: TRBV7-9
cdr3_length: 16
clone_size: few
d_call: NA
j_call: TRBJ1-1
cdr3_aa: CASSQLQNLPDTEAFF
cdr3_nt: TGTGCCAGCAGCCAGCTGCAAAACCTACCTGACACTGAAGCTTTCTTT

v_call: TRBV2
cdr3_length: 17
clone_size: few
d_call: TRBD2
j_call: TRBJ2-5
cdr3_aa: CASSEAKVAGGQETQYF
cdr3_nt: TGTGCCAGCAGTGAAGCGAAGGTAGCGGGGGGCCAAGAGACCCAGTACTTC

v_call: TRBV7-4
cdr3_length: 13
clone_size: few
d_call: NA
j_call: TRBJ1-1
cdr3_aa: CASSFIQDTEAFF
cdr3_nt: TGTGCCAGCAGCTTTATCCAGGACACTGAAGCTTTCTTT

v_call: TRBV7-2
cdr3_length: 14
clone_size: many
d_call: TRBD1
j_call: TRBJ1-6
cdr3_aa: CASSSGQGYSPLHF
cdr3_nt: TGTGCCAGCAGCTCGGGACAGGGGTATTCACCCCTCCACTTT

v_call: TRBV27
cdr3_length: 17
clone_size: NA
d_call: NA
j_call: TRBJ2-3
cdr3_aa: CASSLLGSTVGTDTQYF
cdr3_nt: TGTGCCAGCAGTTTATTGGGCTCTACTGTGGGCACAGATACGCAGTATTTT